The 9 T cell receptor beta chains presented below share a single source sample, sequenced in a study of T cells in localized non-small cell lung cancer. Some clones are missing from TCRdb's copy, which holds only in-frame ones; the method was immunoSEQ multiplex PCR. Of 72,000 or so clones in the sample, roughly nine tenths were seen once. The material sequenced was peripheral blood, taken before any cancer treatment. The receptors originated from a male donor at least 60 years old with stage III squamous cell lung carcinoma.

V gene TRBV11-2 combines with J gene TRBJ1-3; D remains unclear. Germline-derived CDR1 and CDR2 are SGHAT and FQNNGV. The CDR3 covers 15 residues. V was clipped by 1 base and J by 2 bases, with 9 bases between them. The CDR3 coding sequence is TGTGCCAGCAGCTTAGGCGCGGGAGCTGGAAACACCATATATTTT. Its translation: CASSLGAGAGNTIYF.

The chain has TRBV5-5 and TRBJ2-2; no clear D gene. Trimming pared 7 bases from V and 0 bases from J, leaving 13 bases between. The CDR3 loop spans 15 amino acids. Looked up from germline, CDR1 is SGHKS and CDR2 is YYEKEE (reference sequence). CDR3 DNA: TGTGCCAGCCTTCATGGATGGACGAACACCGGGGAGCTGTTTTTT. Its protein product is CASLHGWTNTGELFF.

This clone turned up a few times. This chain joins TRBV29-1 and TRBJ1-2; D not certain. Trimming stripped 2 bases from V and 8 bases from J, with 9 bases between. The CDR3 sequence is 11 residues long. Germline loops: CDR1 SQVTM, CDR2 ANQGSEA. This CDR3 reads CSVESGEGYTF. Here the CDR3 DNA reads TGCAGCGTTGAATCCGGGGAGGGCTACACCTTC.

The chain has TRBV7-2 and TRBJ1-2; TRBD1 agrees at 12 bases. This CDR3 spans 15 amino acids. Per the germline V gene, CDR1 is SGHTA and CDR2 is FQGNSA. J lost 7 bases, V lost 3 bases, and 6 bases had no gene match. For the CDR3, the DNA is TGTGCCAGCAGCTTGGGACAGGGGGCTCTCGGTGGCTACACCTTC. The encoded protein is CASSLGQGALGGYTF.

Written as DNA, the CDR3 is TGTGCCAGCAGTTTATTGCGGGTCAGCGAGCAGTACGTC. Its translation is CASSLLRVSEQYV. The chain links TRBV28 to TRBJ2-7; tentative D call: TRBD2 (5 bases). The CDR3 extends over 13 amino acids. The ends were cut back, 1 base at V and 6 bases at J, with 10 bases in the middle. Germline V CDR1 and CDR2: MDHEN, SYDVKM.

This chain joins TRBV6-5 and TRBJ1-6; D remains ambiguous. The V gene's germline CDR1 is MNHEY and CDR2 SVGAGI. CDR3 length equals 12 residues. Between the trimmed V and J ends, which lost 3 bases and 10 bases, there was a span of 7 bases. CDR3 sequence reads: CASSYQRSPLHF. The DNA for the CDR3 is TGTGCCAGCAGTTATCAGAGGTCACCCCTCCACTTT.

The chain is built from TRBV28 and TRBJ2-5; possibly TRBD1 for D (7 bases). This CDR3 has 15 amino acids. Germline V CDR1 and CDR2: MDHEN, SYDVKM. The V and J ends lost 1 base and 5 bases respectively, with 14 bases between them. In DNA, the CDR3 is TGTGCCAGCAGTTTATTACAGGGGACTCGGGAGACCCAGTACTTC. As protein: CASSLLQGTRETQYF.

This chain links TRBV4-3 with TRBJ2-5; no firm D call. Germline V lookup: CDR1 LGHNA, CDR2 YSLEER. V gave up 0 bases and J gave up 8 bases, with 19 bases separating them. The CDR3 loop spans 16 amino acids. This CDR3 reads CASSQDKGPPGGTQYF. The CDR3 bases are TGCGCCAGCAGCCAAGATAAGGGCCCCCCGGGTGGCACCCAGTACTTC.

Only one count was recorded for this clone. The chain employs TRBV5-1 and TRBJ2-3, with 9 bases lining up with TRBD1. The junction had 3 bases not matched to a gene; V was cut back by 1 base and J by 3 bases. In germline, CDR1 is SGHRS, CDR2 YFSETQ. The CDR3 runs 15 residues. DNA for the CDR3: TGCGCCAGCAGCTTGATGACAGGGGGGACAGATACGCAGTATTTT. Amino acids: CASSLMTGGTDTQYF.